This entry lists 14 T cell receptor beta chains sequenced from one sample in a study of cytomegalovirus exposure and HLA in healthy donors. Researchers ran the PCR with 60 Vbeta and 13 Jbeta primers. Profiled with immunoSEQ multiplex PCR; TCRdb holds only in-frame clones, not every one. The table records a few hundred thousand clones, roughly 79% of them present only once. Sequencing input: PBMCs. All receptors come from a middle-aged woman in good health and CMV-seronegative.

This clone was observed a handful of times. The chain uses TRBV27 and TRBJ1-5; 8 bases are shared with TRBD1. V shed 5 bases, J shed 10 bases, and the junction held 10 bases outside the gene matches. Germline V gene lookup returns CDR1 MNHEY and CDR2 SMNVEV (reference sequence). The CDR3 contains 14 residues. This CDR3 is CASSPGQGAAPQHF. CDR3 nucleotide sequence: TGTGCCAGCAGTCCTGGACAGGGAGCGGCACCCCAGCATTTT.

Here the CDR3 DNA reads TGTGCCAGTAGTGGGGGGACAGGCGCAAAGTCGTCACCCCTCCACTTT. Translating it yields CASSGGTGAKSSPLHF. The genes are TRBV19 and TRBJ1-6, with 8 bases identical to TRBD1. Germline V gene data show CDR1 as LNHDA and CDR2 as SQIVND (reference sequence). The CDR3 totals 16 residues. V shed 5 bases, J shed 10 bases, and the junction held 13 bases outside the gene matches. Based on the CDR3 plus reference TRBV19 and TRBJ1-6, the full variable domain is DGGITQSPKYLFRKEGQNVTLSCEQNLNHDAMYWYRQDPGQGLRLIYYSQIVNDFQKGDIAEGYSVSREKKESFPLTVTSAQKNPTAFYLCASSGGTGAKSSPLHFGNGTRLTVT.

To note about this clone: The sample has other DNA sequences that encode this CDR3 too. The rearrangement joins TRBV28 to TRBJ1-2; 8 nucleotides match TRBD1. The V gene end was trimmed by 0 bases and the J gene end by 6 bases; junction bases not matched to a gene: 3. This CDR3 contains 14 residues. Germline CDR1 reads MDHEN; CDR2 reads SYDVKM. CDR3 sequence (DNA): TGTGCCAGCAGTTTATGGCGACAGGGGAATGGCTACACCTTC. This translates into CASSLWRQGNGYTF.

This chain links TRBV2 with TRBJ1-2; TRBD1 matches at 8 bases. CDR1 and CDR2 (germline): SNHLY, FYNNEI. Losses at the gene ends were 6 bases for V and 3 bases for J; bases not matched to a gene: 6. The CDR3 covers 14 residues. The CDR3, as DNA: TGTGCCAGCAGCCTGGACAGGGTAGACTATGGCTACACCTTC. Protein product: CASSLDRVDYGYTF.

V usage is TRBV11-2 and J usage is TRBJ1-2; 7 positions match TRBD1. Trimming at V came to 3 bases and at J to 5 bases, leaving 6 bases not matched to a gene. This CDR3 region has 14 residues. The germline CDR1 and CDR2 sequences are SGHAT and FQNNGV. The chain's CDR3 is CASSFSQGVYGYTF. CDR3 DNA: TGTGCCAGCAGCTTTTCCCAGGGGGTATATGGCTACACCTTC.

A few counts support this clone. CDR3 sequence: CASSQDASTANTEAFF. The CDR3 DNA reads TGTGCCAGCAGCCAAGATGCGAGTACAGCAAACACTGAAGCTTTCTTT. The J gene is TRBJ1-1, the V gene TRBV14; D unclear. CDR3 length equals 16 residues. Per the germline V gene, CDR1 is SGHDN and CDR2 is FVKESK. V lost 0 bases and J lost 2, with 13 bases in between.

This rearrangement joins TRBV5-4 to TRBJ1-2; D is perhaps TRBD1 (5 bases). Trimming left V 4 bases short and J 4 bases short, with 14 bases between. Germline V CDR1 and CDR2: SGHNT, YYREEE (reference sequence). The CDR3 runs 14 residues. CDR3 region: CASSQSTRGYGYTF. DNA for the CDR3: TGTGCCAGCAGCCAGAGTACAAGGGGCTATGGCTACACCTTC.

The chain is built from TRBV5-1 and TRBJ1-4; D is possibly TRBD1 (5 bases). The CDR3 sequence is 14 residues long. Per germline, CDR1 SGHRS and CDR2 YFSETQ. V shed 1 base and J shed 6 bases, with 10 bases lying between them. The DNA for the CDR3 is TGCGCCAGCAGCTTGCTAGGGGCGGATGAAAAACTGTTTTTT. Its protein is CASSLLGADEKLFF.

The V and J genes are TRBV27 and TRBJ1-4; D perhaps matches TRBD1 (5 bases). The CDR3 loop spans 14 amino acids. CDR1 is MNHEY, CDR2 SMNVEV, per germline (reference sequence). V lost 7 bases to trimming and J lost 3 bases, with 12 bases between them. The CDR3 nucleotides are TGTGCCAGCACCCGGGGGGGACCTAATGAAAAACTGTTTTTT. Its protein product is CASTRGGPNEKLFF.

The chain carries TRBV6-1 and TRBJ1-5, with D unclear. Germline V CDR1 and CDR2: MNHNS, SASEGT. Trimming pared 6 bases from V and 7 bases from J, leaving 13 bases between. The CDR3 extends over 13 amino acids. The CDR3 here is CASRRAGDQPQHF. DNA of the CDR3: TGTGCCAGCAGGCGGGCCGGTGACCAGCCCCAGCATTTT.

V gene TRBV13 combines with J gene TRBJ1-1; tentatively, D is TRBD1 (5 bases). CDR1 and CDR2 (germline): PRHDT, FYEKMQ (reference sequence). V shed 5 bases and J shed 1 base, with 14 bases lying between them. The CDR3 is made up of 15 amino acids. CDR3 bases: TGTGCCAGCAGCACGCCCAAAACAGGGAACACTGAAGCTTTCTTT. Its protein is CASSTPKTGNTEAFF.

Turning to this clone: One end of the junction varies from germline; a read error may be responsible. The chain links TRBV7-9 to TRBJ1-6; D unresolved. CDR1 and CDR2 from the germline V gene are SEHNR and FQNEAQ (reference sequence). The CDR3 runs to 16 residues. DNA for the CDR3: TGTTCCAGCAGCCCAAAAAGCAGGCAGCTTAATTCACCCCTCCACTTT. Protein: CSSSPKSRQLNSPLHF.

The chain employs TRBV27 and TRBJ2-5, with D perhaps TRBD1 (5 bases). Germline CDR1 and CDR2: MNHEY and SMNVEV (reference sequence). V lost 4 bases, J lost 4 bases, and 16 bases lay in between. The CDR3 has 15 residues. The CDR3 nucleotides read TGTGCCAGCAGTTCCGGACACCCCACTATAGAGACCCAGTACTTC. This codes for CASSSGHPTIETQYF.

The CDR3 region has the DNA TGTGCCTGGAGTGCGGGACAATACTACGAGCAGTACTTC. Amino acids: CAWSAGQYYEQYF. V and J are TRBV30 and TRBJ2-5; D might be TRBD1 (6 bases). The J call may not be correct, given that the DNA end is closer to TRBJ2-7. The CDR3 is made up of 13 amino acids. The germline CDR1 and CDR2 sequences are GTSNPN and SVGIG (reference sequence).